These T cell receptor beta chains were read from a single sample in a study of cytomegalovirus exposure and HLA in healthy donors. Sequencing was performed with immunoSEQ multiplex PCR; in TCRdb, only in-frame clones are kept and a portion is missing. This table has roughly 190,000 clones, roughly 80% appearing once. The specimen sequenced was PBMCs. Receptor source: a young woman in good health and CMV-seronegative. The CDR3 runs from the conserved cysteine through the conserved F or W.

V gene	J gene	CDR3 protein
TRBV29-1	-	CSVDGVLNSDEQYF
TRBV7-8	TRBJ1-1	CASSLVFGQGIEAFF
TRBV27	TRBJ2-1	CASSGGLVPYNEQFF
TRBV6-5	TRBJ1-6	CASRQQHNSPLHF
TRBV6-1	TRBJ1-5	CASRSRDNQPQHF
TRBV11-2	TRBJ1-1	CASSPHTNTEAFF
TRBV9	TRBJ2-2	CASSAGLASHGELFF
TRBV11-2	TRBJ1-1	CASSYGKGLYDTEAFF
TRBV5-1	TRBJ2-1	CASSPEPGGGTPPNYNEQFF
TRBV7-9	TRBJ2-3	CASSLIAGGPDTQYF
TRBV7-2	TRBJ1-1	CASSVTATNTEAFF
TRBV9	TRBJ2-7	CASSLGGEDEQYF
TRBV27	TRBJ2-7	CASSFGVAREQYF
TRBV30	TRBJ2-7	CAWSMRSYEQYF
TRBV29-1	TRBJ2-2	CSVERAGGINTGELFF
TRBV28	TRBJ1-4	CASSPRDFNEKLFF
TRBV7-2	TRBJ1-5	CASSLDRFNQPQHF
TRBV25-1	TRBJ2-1	CASSGDYSYNEQFF
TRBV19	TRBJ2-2	CASALLRTRTGELFF
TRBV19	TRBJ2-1	CASKGGGANEQFF
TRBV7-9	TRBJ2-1	CASSLRGDLYNEQFF
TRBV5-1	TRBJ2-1	CASSFLAPTYNEQFF
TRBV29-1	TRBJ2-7	CSVPRGQGSFYEQYF
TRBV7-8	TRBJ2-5	CASSLSRREPQRETQYF
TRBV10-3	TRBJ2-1	CAISGGEETGSNEQFF
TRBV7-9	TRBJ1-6	CSSSDSDRSKHF
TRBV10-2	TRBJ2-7	CASRGQPYEQYF
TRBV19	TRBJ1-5	CASSIGGPKDQPQHF
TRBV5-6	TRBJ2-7	CASSSPPAGRTYEQYF
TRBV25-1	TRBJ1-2	CASSESTVYGYTF
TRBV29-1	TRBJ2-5	CSARALAWETQYF
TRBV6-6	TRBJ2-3	CASSYEGGTDTQYF
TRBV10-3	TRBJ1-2	CAISALRTGRDYGYTF
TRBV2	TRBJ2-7	CASSEPFNSGSYEQYF
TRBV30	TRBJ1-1	CAWSVRGLGLGGPEAFF
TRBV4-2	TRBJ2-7	CASSPLAVAGSSYEQYF
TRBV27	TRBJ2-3	CASSSGVDSQDTQYF